The rows below give T cell receptor beta chains drawn from one sample of a study of shared clonotypes between healthy human individuals. Data came from immunoSEQ multiplex PCR; TCRdb stores just in-frame clones and leaves some out. The sample consists of 740,000 or so clones, approximately 73% of them appearing once. Sequences were obtained from memory CD4+ T cells sorted from blood. Source of these receptors: a woman aged 25 to 39 in good health. The CDR3 runs from the conserved cysteine through the conserved F or W. Fields, in order: CDR3 protein, CDR3 DNA, J gene, clone size, D gene, V gene. A D gene is named only where the DNA matches it firmly. Only part of the rows carry a size: once, few, many, or a class if the clone is expanded.

CDR3 protein: CASSPRLAGGPGAKNIQYF
CDR3 DNA: TGTGCCAGCAGTCCCCGACTAGCGGGAGGGCCGGGTGCCAAAAACATTCAGTACTTC
J gene: TRBJ2-4
clone size: .
D gene: TRBD2
V gene: TRBV27

CDR3 protein: CASSRPQGASYEQYF
CDR3 DNA: TGTGCCAGCAGCAGACCACAGGGGGCGTCCTACGAGCAGTACTTC
J gene: TRBJ2-7
clone size: .
D gene: TRBD1
V gene: TRBV5-8

CDR3 protein: CASSGGAWTIWEKLFF
CDR3 DNA: TGTGCCAGTAGTGGCGGGGCCTGGACGATCTGGGAAAAACTGTTTTTT
J gene: TRBJ1-4
clone size: .
D gene: .
V gene: TRBV19

CDR3 protein: CASSLGLAPYEQYF
CDR3 DNA: TGTGCCAGCAGCTTGGGTCTAGCTCCCTACGAGCAGTACTTC
J gene: TRBJ2-7
clone size: many
D gene: .
V gene: TRBV7-3

CDR3 protein: CASSLALDIAYEQYF
CDR3 DNA: TGCGCCAGCAGCTTGGCCCTGGACATAGCCTACGAGCAGTACTTC
J gene: TRBJ2-7
clone size: .
D gene: .
V gene: TRBV5-1

CDR3 protein: CASSMGGQIIGTFYNEQFF
CDR3 DNA: TGTGCCAGTAGTATGGGGGGCCAAATTATAGGAACATTTTATAATGAGCAGTTCTTC
J gene: TRBJ2-1
clone size: .
D gene: .
V gene: TRBV19

CDR3 protein: CASSDLGGALHPYEQYF
CDR3 DNA: TGTGCCAGCAGTGACCTTGGGGGGGCGTTACACCCCTACGAGCAGTACTTC
J gene: TRBJ2-7
clone size: .
D gene: .
V gene: TRBV6-1

CDR3 protein: CASSDPRGLRGINEQFF
CDR3 DNA: TGTGCCAGCAGTGACCCCAGGGGGTTACGGGGGATCAATGAGCAGTTCTTC
J gene: TRBJ2-1
clone size: .
D gene: .
V gene: TRBV28

CDR3 protein: CASTPWAGPYEQYF
CDR3 DNA: TGTGCCAGCACCCCGTGGGCGGGACCGTACGAGCAGTACTTC
J gene: TRBJ2-7
clone size: .
D gene: .
V gene: TRBV7-8

CDR3 protein: CASRETVEYGYTF
CDR3 DNA: TGTGCCAGCCGAGAGACAGTTGAATATGGCTACACCTTC
J gene: TRBJ1-2
clone size: .
D gene: .
V gene: TRBV6-1

CDR3 protein: CASSVGWGLAGEQYF
CDR3 DNA: TGTGCCAGCAGCGTAGGGTGGGGGCTAGCGGGCGAGCAGTACTTC
J gene: TRBJ2-7
clone size: .
D gene: TRBD2
V gene: TRBV9

CDR3 protein: CASIRLERRETQYF
CDR3 DNA: TGTGCCAGTATCAGACTAGAACGAAGAGAGACCCAGTACTTC
J gene: TRBJ2-5
clone size: many
D gene: .
V gene: TRBV19

CDR3 protein: CASSLAGPMSETQYF
CDR3 DNA: TGCGCCAGCAGCTTGGCTGGACCCATGTCGGAGACCCAGTACTTC
J gene: TRBJ2-5
clone size: .
D gene: .
V gene: TRBV5-1

CDR3 protein: CASSPRGRAPPEAFF
CDR3 DNA: TGTGCCAGCAGCCCCAGGGGGCGAGCTCCACCTGAAGCTTTCTTT
J gene: TRBJ1-1
clone size: .
D gene: TRBD1
V gene: TRBV5-6

CDR3 protein: CASSLEQETQYF
CDR3 DNA: TGCGCCAGCAGCCTGGAGCAAGAGACCCAGTACTTC
J gene: TRBJ2-5
clone size: .
D gene: .
V gene: TRBV5-1

CDR3 protein: CASSYTSGSPYEQYF
CDR3 DNA: TGTGCCAGCAGTTACACTAGCGGGAGCCCCTACGAGCAGTACTTC
J gene: TRBJ2-7
clone size: .
D gene: TRBD2
V gene: TRBV6-5

CDR3 protein: CASSRDRVETQYF
CDR3 DNA: TGTGCCAGCAGCCGGGACAGGGTAGAGACCCAGTACTTC
J gene: TRBJ2-5
clone size: .
D gene: TRBD1
V gene: TRBV5-6

CDR3 protein: CAWGGLAGGADTQYF
CDR3 DNA: TGTGCTTGGGGCGGACTAGCGGGGGGTGCGGATACGCAGTATTTT
J gene: TRBJ2-3
clone size: .
D gene: TRBD2
V gene: TRBV28

CDR3 protein: CASRPGHADEKLFF
CDR3 DNA: TGTGCCAGCAGGCCGGGCCACGCGGATGAAAAACTGTTTTTT
J gene: TRBJ1-4
clone size: few
D gene: .
V gene: TRBV2

CDR3 protein: CASSIGQRLYNEQFF
CDR3 DNA: TGTGCCAGTTCCATCGGACAGCGCCTATACAATGAGCAGTTCTTC
J gene: TRBJ2-1
clone size: .
D gene: .
V gene: TRBV19

CDR3 protein: CASSSGGLDPDTQYF
CDR3 DNA: TGCGCCAGCAGCTCAGGGGGCCTAGACCCAGATACGCAGTATTTT
J gene: TRBJ2-3
clone size: .
D gene: TRBD1
V gene: TRBV5-1

CDR3 protein: CASSRDSNYEQYF
CDR3 DNA: TGTGCCAGCAGTCGGGACTCCAACTACGAGCAGTACTTC
J gene: TRBJ2-7
clone size: few
D gene: .
V gene: TRBV6-6

CDR3 protein: CASSLAGQVNTEAFF
CDR3 DNA: TGCGCCAGCAGCTTGGCGGGACAGGTGAACACTGAAGCTTTCTTT
J gene: TRBJ1-1
clone size: .
D gene: TRBD1
V gene: TRBV5-1

CDR3 protein: CASSFFVDPEQQFF
CDR3 DNA: TGTGCCAGCAGCTTTTTTGTCGACCCCGAACAGCAGTTCTTC
J gene: TRBJ2-1
clone size: few
D gene: .
V gene: TRBV7-2

CDR3 protein: CASRAHHDDTEAFF
CDR3 DNA: TGTGCCAGCAGAGCACACCACGATGACACTGAAGCTTTCTTT
J gene: TRBJ1-1
clone size: once
D gene: .
V gene: TRBV6-4

CDR3 protein: CASSSIVLDNEQFF
CDR3 DNA: TGTGCCAGCAGTTCCATAGTCTTGGACAATGAGCAGTTCTTC
J gene: TRBJ2-1
clone size: .
D gene: .
V gene: TRBV2

CDR3 protein: CASSEANYNEQFF
CDR3 DNA: TGTGCCAGCAGTGAAGCGAACTACAATGAGCAGTTCTTC
J gene: TRBJ2-1
clone size: .
D gene: .
V gene: TRBV6-1

CDR3 protein: CAISESTSGGRNTEAFF
CDR3 DNA: TGTGCCATCAGTGAGTCGACCTCAGGGGGCCGGAACACTGAAGCTTTCTTT
J gene: TRBJ1-1
clone size: .
D gene: TRBD1
V gene: TRBV10-3

CDR3 protein: CASSFGDFQETQYF
CDR3 DNA: TGTGCCAGCAGCTTCGGGGACTTTCAAGAGACCCAGTACTTC
J gene: TRBJ2-5
clone size: few
D gene: .
V gene: TRBV5-8

CDR3 protein: CASSLDLENEQYF
CDR3 DNA: TGCGCCAGCAGCTTGGACTTGGAGAACGAGCAGTACTTC
J gene: TRBJ2-7
clone size: .
D gene: .
V gene: TRBV5-1

CDR3 protein: CASRWTGHFQETQYF
CDR3 DNA: TGCGCCAGCAGGTGGACCGGACATTTCCAAGAGACCCAGTACTTC
J gene: TRBJ2-5
clone size: few
D gene: .
V gene: TRBV5-1

CDR3 protein: CASSPHRRGRFSDTQYF
CDR3 DNA: TGTGCCAGCAGTCCCCACCGGCGCGGGAGGTTCTCAGATACGCAGTATTTT
J gene: TRBJ2-3
clone size: .
D gene: TRBD2
V gene: TRBV28